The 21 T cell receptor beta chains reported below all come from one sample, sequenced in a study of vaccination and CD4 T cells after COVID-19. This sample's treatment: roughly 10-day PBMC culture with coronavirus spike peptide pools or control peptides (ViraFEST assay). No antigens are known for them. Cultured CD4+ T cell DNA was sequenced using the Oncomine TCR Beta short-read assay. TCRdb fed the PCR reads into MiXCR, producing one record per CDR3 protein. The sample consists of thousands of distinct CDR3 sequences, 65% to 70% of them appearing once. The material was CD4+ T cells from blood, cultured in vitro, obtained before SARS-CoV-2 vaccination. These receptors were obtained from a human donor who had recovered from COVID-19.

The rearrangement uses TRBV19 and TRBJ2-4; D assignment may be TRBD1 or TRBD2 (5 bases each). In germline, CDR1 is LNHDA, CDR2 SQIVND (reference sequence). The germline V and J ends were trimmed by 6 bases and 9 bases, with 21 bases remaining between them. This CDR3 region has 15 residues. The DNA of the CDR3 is TGTGCCAGTAGCCCCCGACCGGGACGTTCCCCCATTCAGTACTTC. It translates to CASSPRPGRSPIQYF.

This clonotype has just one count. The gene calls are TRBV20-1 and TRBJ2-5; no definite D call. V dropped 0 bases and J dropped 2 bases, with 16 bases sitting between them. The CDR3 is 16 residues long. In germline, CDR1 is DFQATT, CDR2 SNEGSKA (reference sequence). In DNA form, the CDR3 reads TGCAGTGCTAGAGATCTCCCGGGCGTCGGGCAAGAGACCCAGTACTTC. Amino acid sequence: CSARDLPGVGQETQYF.

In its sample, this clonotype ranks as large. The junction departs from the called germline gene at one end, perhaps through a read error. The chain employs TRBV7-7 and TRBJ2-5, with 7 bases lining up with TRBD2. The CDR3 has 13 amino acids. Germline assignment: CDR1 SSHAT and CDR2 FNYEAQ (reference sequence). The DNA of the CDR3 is TGTGCTAGCAGCAGAAGCGGGACAGAGACCCAGTACTTC. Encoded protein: CASSRSGTETQYF.

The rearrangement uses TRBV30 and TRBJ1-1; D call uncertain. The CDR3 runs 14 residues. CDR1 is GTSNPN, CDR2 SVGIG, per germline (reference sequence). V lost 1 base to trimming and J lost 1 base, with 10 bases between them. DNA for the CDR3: TGTGCCTGGAGTGGAACAAAGGGGAACACTGAAGCTTTCTTT. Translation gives CAWSGTKGNTEAFF.

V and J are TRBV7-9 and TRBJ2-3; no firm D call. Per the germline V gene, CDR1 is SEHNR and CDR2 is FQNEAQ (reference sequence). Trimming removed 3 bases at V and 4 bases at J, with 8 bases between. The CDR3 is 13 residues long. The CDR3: CASSLLRADTQYF. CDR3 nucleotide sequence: TGTGCCAGCAGCTTGCTTAGGGCAGATACGCAGTATTTT.

For the CDR3, the DNA is TGTGCCACCCTGATCGGCGGGAGGGGGTTAACAGATACGCAGTATTTT. Translation gives CATLIGGRGLTDTQYF. This chain joins TRBV28 and TRBJ2-3; 9 bases align to TRBD2. The CDR3 runs 16 residues. V was pared by 10 bases and J by 3 bases, with 14 bases of the junction left unmatched. CDR1 is MDHEN, CDR2 SYDVKM, per germline.

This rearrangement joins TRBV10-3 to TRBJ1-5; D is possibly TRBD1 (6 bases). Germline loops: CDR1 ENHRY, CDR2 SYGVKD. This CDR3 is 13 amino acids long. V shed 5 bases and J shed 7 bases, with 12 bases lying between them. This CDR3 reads CAISRTGKQPQHF. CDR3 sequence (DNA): TGTGCCATCAGTCGTACAGGGAAACAGCCCCAGCATTTT.

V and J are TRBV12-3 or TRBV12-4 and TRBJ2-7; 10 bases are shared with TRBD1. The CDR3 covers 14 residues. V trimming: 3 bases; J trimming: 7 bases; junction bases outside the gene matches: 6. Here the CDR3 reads CASSFRQGAGEQYF. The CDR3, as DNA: TGTGCCAGCAGTTTCAGACAGGGGGCGGGGGAGCAGTACTTC.

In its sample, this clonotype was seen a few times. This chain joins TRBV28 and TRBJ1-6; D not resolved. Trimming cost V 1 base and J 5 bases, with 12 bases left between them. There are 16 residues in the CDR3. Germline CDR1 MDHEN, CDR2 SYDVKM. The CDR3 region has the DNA TGTGCCAGCAGTTTATTTTCCCGGGGTGATAATTCACCCCTCCACTTT. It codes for CASSLFSRGDNSPLHF.

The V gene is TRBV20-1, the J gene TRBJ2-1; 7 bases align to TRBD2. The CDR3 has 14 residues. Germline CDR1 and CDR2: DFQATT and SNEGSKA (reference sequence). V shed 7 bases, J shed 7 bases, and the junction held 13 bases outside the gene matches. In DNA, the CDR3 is TGCAGTGTGTGCTGTGGCGGGAGTGGGAATGAGCAGTTCTTC. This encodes CSVCCGGSGNEQFF.

CDR3 in amino acids: CASSDAQGNQPQHF. The CDR3 nucleotides are TGTGCCAGCAGTGACGCACAGGGGAATCAGCCCCAGCATTTT. The genes are TRBV6-2 or TRBV6-3 and TRBJ1-5; the match to TRBD1 covers 7 bases. The CDR3 is 14 residues long. V shed 5 bases and J 4 bases; nucleotides not matched to a gene: 5. The V gene's germline CDR1 is MNHEY and CDR2 SVGEGT.

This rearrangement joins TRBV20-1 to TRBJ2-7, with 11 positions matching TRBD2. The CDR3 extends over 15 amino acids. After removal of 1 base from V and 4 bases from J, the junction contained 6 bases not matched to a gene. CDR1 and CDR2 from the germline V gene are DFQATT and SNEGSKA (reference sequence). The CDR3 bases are TGCAGTGCTAGAGGACTAGCGGGAAGTTTATACGAGCAGTACTTC. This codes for CSARGLAGSLYEQYF.

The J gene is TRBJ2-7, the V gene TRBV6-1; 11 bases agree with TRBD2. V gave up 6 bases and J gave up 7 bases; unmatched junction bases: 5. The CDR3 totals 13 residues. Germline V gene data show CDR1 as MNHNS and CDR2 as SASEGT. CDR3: CASRQLAGVEQYF. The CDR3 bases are TGTGCCAGCAGGCAACTAGCGGGAGTAGAGCAGTACTTC.

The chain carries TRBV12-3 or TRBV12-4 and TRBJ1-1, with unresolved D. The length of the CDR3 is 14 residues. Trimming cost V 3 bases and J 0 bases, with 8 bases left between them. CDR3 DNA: TGTGCCAGCAGTTTTCCGCAGTTGAACACTGAAGCTTTCTTT. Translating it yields CASSFPQLNTEAFF.

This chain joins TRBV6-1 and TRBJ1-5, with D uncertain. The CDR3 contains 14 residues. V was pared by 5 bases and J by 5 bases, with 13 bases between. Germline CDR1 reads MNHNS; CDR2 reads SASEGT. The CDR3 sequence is CASSPPLVDQPQHF. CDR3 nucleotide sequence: TGTGCCAGCAGTCCCCCTCTGGTGGATCAGCCCCAGCATTTT.

The chain's CDR3 is CASSDRREAQPGELFF. Here the CDR3 DNA reads TGTGCCAGCAGTGACAGACGGGAGGCCCAGCCCGGGGAGCTGTTTTTT. This chain joins TRBV6-2 or TRBV6-3 and TRBJ2-2; 7 nucleotides align to TRBD2. CDR1 is MNHEY, CDR2 SVGEGT, per germline. CDR3 length: 16 residues. The V gene end was trimmed by 5 bases and the J gene end by 6 bases; junction bases not matched to a gene: 12.

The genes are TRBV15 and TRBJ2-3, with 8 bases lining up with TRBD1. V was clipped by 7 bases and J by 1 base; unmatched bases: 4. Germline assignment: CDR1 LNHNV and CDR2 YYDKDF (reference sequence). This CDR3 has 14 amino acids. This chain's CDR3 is CATNPGQGTDTQYF. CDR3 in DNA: TGTGCCACCAATCCGGGACAGGGCACAGATACGCAGTATTTT.

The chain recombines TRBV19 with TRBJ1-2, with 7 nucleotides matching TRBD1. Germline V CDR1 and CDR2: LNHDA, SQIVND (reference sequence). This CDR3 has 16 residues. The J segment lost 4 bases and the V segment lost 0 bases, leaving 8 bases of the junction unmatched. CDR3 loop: CASSIDETGATYGYTF. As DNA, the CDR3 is TGTGCCAGTAGTATAGACGAAACAGGGGCGACCTATGGCTACACCTTC.

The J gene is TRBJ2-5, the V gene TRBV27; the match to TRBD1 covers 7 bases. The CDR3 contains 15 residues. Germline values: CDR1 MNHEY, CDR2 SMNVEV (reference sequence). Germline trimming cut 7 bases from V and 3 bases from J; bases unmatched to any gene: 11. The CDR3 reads CASTSTGTVKETQYF. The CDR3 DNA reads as TGTGCCAGCACTTCCACCGGGACAGTTAAAGAGACCCAGTACTTC.

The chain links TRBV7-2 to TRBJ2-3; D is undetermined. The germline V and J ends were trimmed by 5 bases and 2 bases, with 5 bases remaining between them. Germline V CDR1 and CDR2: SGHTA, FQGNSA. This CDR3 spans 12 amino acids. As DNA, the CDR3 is TGTGCCAGCAGCGAAATCACAGATACGCAGTATTTT. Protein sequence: CASSEITDTQYF.

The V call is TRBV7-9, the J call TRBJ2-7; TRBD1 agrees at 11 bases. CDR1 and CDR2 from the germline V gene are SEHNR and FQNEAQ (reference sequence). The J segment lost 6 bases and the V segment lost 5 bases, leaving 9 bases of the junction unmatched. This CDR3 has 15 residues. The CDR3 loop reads CASSPDRGLKCEQYF. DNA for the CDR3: TGTGCCAGCAGCCCGGACAGGGGGCTAAAGTGCGAGCAGTACTTC.